The following is a T cell receptor beta chain sequence with its context. Its antigen remains unidentified. Diagnosis was based on clinical symptoms, serum thyroxine, TRAb, thyroid ultrasound and orbital computed tomography. The sample originates from a study of Graves' ophthalmopathy and Graves' hyperthyroidism. From RNA, the CDR3 regions of TCR beta chains were amplified and sequenced. Investigators did first-round RT-PCR with HTBI primers, then second-round multiplex PCR. TCRdb called the multiplex PCR reads again in MiXCR, with one record for every CDR3 protein. The table has about 740,000 distinct CDR3 sequences, 40% seen once; the top ten hold 40% to 55%. Overall study results and limits: Blood contained most expanded thyroid clonotypes exceeding 0.001 frequency.

Sequencing was performed on peripheral blood. The clonotype was recovered from an adult man with Graves' ophthalmopathy.

CDR3 coding DNA: TGCGCCAGCAGCCCCGACCGGACAGGTCAAGAGACCCAGTACTTC. Its translation is CASSPDRTGQETQYF. The J gene is TRBJ2-5, the V gene TRBV5-1, with 7 bases that match TRBD1. This CDR3 spans 15 amino acids. V gave up 4 bases and J gave up 2 bases; unmatched junction bases: 8. Germline CDR1 and CDR2: SGHRS and YFSETQ.